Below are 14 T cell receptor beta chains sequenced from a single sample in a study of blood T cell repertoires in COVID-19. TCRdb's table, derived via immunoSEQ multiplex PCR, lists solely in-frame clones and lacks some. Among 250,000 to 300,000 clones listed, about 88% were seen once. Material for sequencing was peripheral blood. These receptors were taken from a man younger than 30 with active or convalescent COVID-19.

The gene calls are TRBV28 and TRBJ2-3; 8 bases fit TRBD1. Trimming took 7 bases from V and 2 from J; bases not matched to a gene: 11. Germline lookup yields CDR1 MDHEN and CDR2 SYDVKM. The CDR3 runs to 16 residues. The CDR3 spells CASTTLGQAFTDTQYF. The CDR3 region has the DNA TGTGCCAGCACTACCCTGGGACAGGCCTTCACAGATACGCAGTATTTT. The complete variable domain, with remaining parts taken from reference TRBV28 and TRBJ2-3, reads DVKVTQSSRYLVKRTGEKVFLECVQDMDHENMFWYRQDPGLGLRLIYFSYDVKMKEKGDIPEGYSVSREKKERFSLILESASTNQTSMYLCASTTLGQAFTDTQYFGPGTRLTVL.

This chain's CDR3 is CASSQDRTGFGKLFF. The CDR3 coding sequence is TGCGCCAGCAGCCAAGATAGGACAGGGTTCGGAAAACTGTTTTTT. The chain uses TRBV4-1 and TRBJ1-4; 8 nucleotides match TRBD1. J lost 10 bases, V lost 0 bases, and 7 bases had no gene match. CDR3 length: 15 amino acids. Per the germline V gene, CDR1 is MGHRA and CDR2 is YSYEKL.

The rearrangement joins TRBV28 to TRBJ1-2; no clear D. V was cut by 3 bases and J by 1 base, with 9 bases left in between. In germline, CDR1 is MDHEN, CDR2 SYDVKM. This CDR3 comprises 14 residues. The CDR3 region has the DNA TGTGCCAGCAGTTTTGGGCAGTTTAACTATGGCTACACCTTC. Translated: CASSFGQFNYGYTF.

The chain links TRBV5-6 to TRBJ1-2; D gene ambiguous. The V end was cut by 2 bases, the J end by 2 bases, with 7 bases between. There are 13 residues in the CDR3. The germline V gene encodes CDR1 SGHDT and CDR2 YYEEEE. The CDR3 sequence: CASSFGRNYGYTF. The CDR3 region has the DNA TGTGCCAGCAGCTTTGGCAGGAACTATGGCTACACCTTC.

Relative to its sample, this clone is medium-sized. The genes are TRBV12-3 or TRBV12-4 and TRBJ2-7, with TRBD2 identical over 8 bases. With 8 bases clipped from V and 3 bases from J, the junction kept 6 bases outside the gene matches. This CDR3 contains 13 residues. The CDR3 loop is CASSTGGLYEQYF. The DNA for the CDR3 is TGTGCCAGCTCCACGGGGGGGCTCTACGAGCAGTACTTC.

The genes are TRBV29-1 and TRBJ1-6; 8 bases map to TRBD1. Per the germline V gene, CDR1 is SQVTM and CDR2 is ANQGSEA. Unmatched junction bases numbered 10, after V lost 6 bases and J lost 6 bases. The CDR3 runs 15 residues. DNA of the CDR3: TGCAGCGTCATGATCGGACAGGGAGGTAATTCACCCCTCCACTTT. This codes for CSVMIGQGGNSPLHF.

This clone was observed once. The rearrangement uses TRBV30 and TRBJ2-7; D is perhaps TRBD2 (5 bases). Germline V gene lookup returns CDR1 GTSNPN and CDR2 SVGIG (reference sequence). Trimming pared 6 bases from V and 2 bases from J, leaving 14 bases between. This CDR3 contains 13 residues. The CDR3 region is CACLFAGTYEQYF. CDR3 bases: TGTGCCTGCCTATTTGCGGGCACCTACGAGCAGTACTTC.

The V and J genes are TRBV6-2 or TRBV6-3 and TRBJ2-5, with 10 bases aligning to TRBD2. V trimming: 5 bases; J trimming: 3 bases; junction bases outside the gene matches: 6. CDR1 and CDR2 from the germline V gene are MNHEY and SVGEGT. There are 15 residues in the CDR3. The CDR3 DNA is TGTGCCAGCAGTCCGTGGACTAGCGGTGAAGAGACCCAGTACTTC. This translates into CASSPWTSGEETQYF.

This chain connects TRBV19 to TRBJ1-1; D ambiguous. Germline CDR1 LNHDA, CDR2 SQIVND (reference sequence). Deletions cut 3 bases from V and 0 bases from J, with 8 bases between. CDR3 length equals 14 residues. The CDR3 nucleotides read TGTGCCAGTAGTATGGCCATTATGAACACTGAAGCTTTCTTT. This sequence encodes CASSMAIMNTEAFF. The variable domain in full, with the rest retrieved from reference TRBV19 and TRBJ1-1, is DGGITQSPKYLFRKEGQNVTLSCEQNLNHDAMYWYRQDPGQGLRLIYYSQIVNDFQKGDIAEGYSVSREKKESFPLTVTSAQKNPTAFYLCASSMAIMNTEAFFGQGTRLTVV.

The CDR3 DNA sequence: TGCGCCAGCAGCTCAGGGAGGGTCGCCAATGAGCAGTTCTTC. Its translation: CASSSGRVANEQFF. V and J are TRBV5-1 and TRBJ2-1; 7 bases align to TRBD2. Germline V gene lookup returns CDR1 SGHRS and CDR2 YFSETQ. This CDR3 is built from 14 residues. The J segment lost 6 bases and the V segment lost 3 bases, leaving 6 bases of the junction unmatched.

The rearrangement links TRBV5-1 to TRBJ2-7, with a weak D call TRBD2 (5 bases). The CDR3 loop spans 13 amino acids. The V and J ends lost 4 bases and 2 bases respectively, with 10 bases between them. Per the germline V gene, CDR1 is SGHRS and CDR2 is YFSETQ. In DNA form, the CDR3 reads TGCGCCAGCAGCGGACTTACTACCTACGAGCAGTACTTC. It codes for CASSGLTTYEQYF.

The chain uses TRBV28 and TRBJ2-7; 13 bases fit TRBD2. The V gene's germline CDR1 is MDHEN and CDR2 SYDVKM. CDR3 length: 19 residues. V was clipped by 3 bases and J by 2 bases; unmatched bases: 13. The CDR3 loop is CASSFRGAQLAGGTYEQYF. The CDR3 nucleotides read TGTGCCAGCAGTTTTCGAGGTGCCCAACTAGCGGGGGGGACCTACGAGCAGTACTTC. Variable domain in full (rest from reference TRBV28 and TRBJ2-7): DVKVTQSSRYLVKRTGEKVFLECVQDMDHENMFWYRQDPGLGLRLIYFSYDVKMKEKGDIPEGYSVSREKKERFSLILESASTNQTSMYLCASSFRGAQLAGGTYEQYFGPGTRLTVT.

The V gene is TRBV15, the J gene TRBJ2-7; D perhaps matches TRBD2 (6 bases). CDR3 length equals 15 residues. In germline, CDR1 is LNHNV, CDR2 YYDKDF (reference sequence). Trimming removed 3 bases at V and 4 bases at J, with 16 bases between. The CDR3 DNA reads TGTGCCACCAGCAGTAGGAGGGACCAGTCTTACGAGCAGTACTTC. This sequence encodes CATSSRRDQSYEQYF.

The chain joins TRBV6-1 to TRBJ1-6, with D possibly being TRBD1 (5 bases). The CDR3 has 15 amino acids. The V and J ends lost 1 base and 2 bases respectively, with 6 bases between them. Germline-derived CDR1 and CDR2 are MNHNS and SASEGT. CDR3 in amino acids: CASSEEGPYNSPLHF. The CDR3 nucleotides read TGTGCCAGCAGTGAAGAGGGGCCCTATAATTCACCCCTCCACTTT.